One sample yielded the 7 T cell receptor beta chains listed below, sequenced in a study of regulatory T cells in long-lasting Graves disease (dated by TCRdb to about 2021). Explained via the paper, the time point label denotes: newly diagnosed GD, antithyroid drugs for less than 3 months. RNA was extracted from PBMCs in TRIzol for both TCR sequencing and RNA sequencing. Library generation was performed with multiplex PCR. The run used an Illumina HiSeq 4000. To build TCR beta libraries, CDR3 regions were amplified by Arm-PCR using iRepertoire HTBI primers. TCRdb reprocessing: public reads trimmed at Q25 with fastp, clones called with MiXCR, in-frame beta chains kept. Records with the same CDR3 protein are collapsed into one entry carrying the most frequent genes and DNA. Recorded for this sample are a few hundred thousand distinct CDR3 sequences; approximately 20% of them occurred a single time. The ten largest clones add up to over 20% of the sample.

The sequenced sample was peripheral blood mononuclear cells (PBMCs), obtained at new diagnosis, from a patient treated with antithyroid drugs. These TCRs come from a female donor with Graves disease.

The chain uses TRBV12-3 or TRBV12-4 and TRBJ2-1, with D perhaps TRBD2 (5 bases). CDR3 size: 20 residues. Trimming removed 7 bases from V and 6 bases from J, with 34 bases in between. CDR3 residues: CASTLSRASTKSGWFNEQFF. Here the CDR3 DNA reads TGTGCCAGCACCCTCTCCCGAGCCTCTACAAAATCGGGATGGTTCAATGAGCAGTTCTTC.

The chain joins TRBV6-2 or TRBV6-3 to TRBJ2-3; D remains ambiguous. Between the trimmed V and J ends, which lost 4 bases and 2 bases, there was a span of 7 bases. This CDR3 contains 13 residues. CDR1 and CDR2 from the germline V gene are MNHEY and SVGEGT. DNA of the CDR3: TGTGCCAGCAGTTCATTCTTCACAGATACGCAGTATTTT. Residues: CASSSFFTDTQYF.

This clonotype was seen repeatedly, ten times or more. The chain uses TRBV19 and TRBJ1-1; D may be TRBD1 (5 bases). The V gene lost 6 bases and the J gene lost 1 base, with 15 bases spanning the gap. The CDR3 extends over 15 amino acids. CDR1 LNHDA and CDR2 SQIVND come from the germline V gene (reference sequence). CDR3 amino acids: CASSIAGLPNTEAFF. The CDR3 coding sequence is TGTGCCAGTAGCATCGCGGGACTCCCGAACACTGAAGCTTTCTTT.

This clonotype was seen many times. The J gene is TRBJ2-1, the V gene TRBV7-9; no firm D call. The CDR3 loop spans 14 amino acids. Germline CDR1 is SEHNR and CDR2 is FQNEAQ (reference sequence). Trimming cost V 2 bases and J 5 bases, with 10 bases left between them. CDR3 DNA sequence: TGTGCCAGCAGCTTATGGGGTGGAGACAATGAGCAGTTCTTC. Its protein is CASSLWGGDNEQFF.

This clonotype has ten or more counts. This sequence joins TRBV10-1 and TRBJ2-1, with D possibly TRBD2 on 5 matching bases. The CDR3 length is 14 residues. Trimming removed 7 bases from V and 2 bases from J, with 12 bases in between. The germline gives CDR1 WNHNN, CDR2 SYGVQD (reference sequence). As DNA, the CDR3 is TGCGCCAGCACCTCCGGGGTTACCTACAATGAGCAGTTCTTC. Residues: CASTSGVTYNEQFF.

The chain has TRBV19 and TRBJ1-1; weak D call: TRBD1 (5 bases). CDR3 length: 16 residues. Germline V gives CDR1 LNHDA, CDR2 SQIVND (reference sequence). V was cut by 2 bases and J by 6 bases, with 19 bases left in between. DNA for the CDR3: TGTGCCAGTAGTATAAAGGGGTCTCCCGGTTCTTCTGAAGCTTTCTTT. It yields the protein CASSIKGSPGSSEAFF.

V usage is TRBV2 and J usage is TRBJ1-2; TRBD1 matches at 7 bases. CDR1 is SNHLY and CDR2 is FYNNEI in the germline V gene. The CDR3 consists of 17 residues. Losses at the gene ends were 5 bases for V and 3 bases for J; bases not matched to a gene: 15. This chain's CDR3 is CASSLAFLSDRDYGYTF. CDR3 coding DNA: TGTGCCAGCAGTTTAGCGTTCTTAAGTGACAGGGACTATGGCTACACCTTC.